Below are 9 T cell receptor beta chains sequenced from a single sample in a study of OX40 agonist ivuxolimab in advanced cancers. Data came from immunoSEQ multiplex PCR; TCRdb stores just in-frame clones and leaves some out. This sample carries 85,000 to 90,000 clones, about 94% of them seen once, and the ten largest clones take 1.1%. The sequences come from CD4+ or CD8+ T cells sorted from blood, collected in a trial of the OX40 agonist ivuxolimab. The source is an adult with an advanced solid tumor such as melanoma, head and neck, liver or kidney cancer.

V usage is TRBV5-3 and J usage is TRBJ1-5; 9 bases agree with TRBD1. TRBV5-3 is an ORF; its function is uncertain. This CDR3 comprises 18 residues. Germline trimming cut 0 bases from V and 0 bases from J; bases unmatched to any gene: 7. CDR3 nucleotide sequence: TGTGCCAGAAGCTTGGTGGACAGGGGATTGGATAGCAATCAGCCCCAGCATTTT. It codes for CARSLVDRGLDSNQPQHF.

The count of this clone is one. V is TRBV28 and J is TRBJ2-2; D not resolved. V lost 6 bases and J 6 bases, leaving 8 bases between the germline ends. Germline lookup yields CDR1 MDHEN and CDR2 SYDVKM. This CDR3 is built from 12 residues. CDR3 sequence: CASRLWAGELFF. The CDR3 nucleotides read TGTGCCAGCAGACTGTGGGCCGGGGAGCTGTTTTTT.

This chain connects TRBV7-3 to TRBJ2-1; D unclear. Per the germline V gene, CDR1 is SGHTA and CDR2 is FQGTGA. Trimming removed 2 bases from V and 6 bases from J, with 8 bases in between. This CDR3 region has 13 residues. The CDR3 loop reads CASSLLALNEQFF. The CDR3 DNA follows: TGTGCCAGCAGCTTATTGGCACTCAATGAGCAGTTCTTC.

The chain employs TRBV28 and TRBJ2-1; 14 bases line up with TRBD2. Germline V gives CDR1 MDHEN, CDR2 SYDVKM. V trimming: 4 bases; J trimming: 2 bases; junction bases outside the gene matches: 10. The length of the CDR3 is 19 residues. The CDR3: CASSSTTPGLAGAYNEQFF. In nucleotides, the CDR3 is TGTGCCAGCAGTTCTACCACCCCGGGACTAGCGGGAGCCTACAATGAGCAGTTCTTC.

J is TRBJ2-7 and V is TRBV5-1, with D unclear. This CDR3 comprises 14 residues. Trimming left V 0 bases short and J 3 bases short, with 10 bases between. Germline CDR1 SGHRS, CDR2 YFSETQ. The CDR3 reads CASSLGQIYYEQYF. The CDR3 DNA follows: TGCGCCAGCAGCTTGGGGCAGATCTACTACGAGCAGTACTTC. Looking up the rest from reference TRBV5-1 and TRBJ2-7 gives the full variable domain: KAGVTQTPRYLIKTRGQQVTLSCSPISGHRSVSWYQQTPGQGLQFLFEYFSETQRNKGNFPGRFSGRQFSNSRSEMNVSTLELGDSALYLCASSLGQIYYEQYFGPGTRLTVT.

V is TRBV5-1 and J is TRBJ2-5; TRBD1 might be the D (6 bases). This CDR3 spans 13 amino acids. Trimming removed 4 bases from V and 3 bases from J, with 10 bases in between. Germline V gene sequence: CDR1 SGHRS, CDR2 YFSETQ. The CDR3 DNA follows: TGCGCCAGCAGCCTATACAGGGAAGAGACCCAGTACTTC. Its translation is CASSLYREETQYF.

The chain joins TRBV13 to TRBJ2-2; D assignment may be TRBD1 or TRBD2 (6 bases each). V was pared by 6 bases and J by 6 bases, with 20 bases between. Germline V gene lookup returns CDR1 PRHDT and CDR2 FYEKMQ (reference sequence). The CDR3 is made up of 16 amino acids. CDR3 loop: CASRVGGGRMAGELFF. The CDR3 coding sequence is TGTGCCAGCAGAGTAGGAGGGGGTCGGATGGCCGGGGAGCTGTTTTTT.

The gene calls are TRBV11-3 and TRBJ1-1; D call uncertain. Per the germline V gene, CDR1 is SGHNT and CDR2 is YENEEA. Trimming left V 3 bases short and J 0 bases short, with 5 bases between. This CDR3 region has 13 residues. Written as DNA, the CDR3 is TGTGCCAGCAGCTTGTGGATGAACACTGAAGCTTTCTTT. It codes for CASSLWMNTEAFF.

The count of this clone is one. V gene TRBV5-1 combines with J gene TRBJ2-3, with TRBD1 matching 10 bases. The CDR3 totals 17 residues. The germline gives CDR1 SGHRS, CDR2 YFSETQ. V lost 3 bases to trimming and J lost 4 bases; unmatched junction nucleotides: 11. The CDR3 DNA is TGCGCCAGCAGCTCCCCCCGAGGGACAGGGGCGGCAGATACGCAGTATTTT. Its translation: CASSSPRGTGAADTQYF. Using reference TRBV5-1 and TRBJ2-3 for the parts outside the CDR3, the full variable domain is KAGVTQTPRYLIKTRGQQVTLSCSPISGHRSVSWYQQTPGQGLQFLFEYFSETQRNKGNFPGRFSGRQFSNSRSEMNVSTLELGDSALYLCASSSPRGTGAADTQYFGPGTRLTVL.